This T cell receptor beta chain stems from a study of blood T cell repertoires in COVID-19. Method: immunoSEQ multiplex PCR; TCRdb's copy keeps in-frame clones and lacks some. This sample has some 250,000 clones; more than 70% occur once, and the top ten carry 3.1%. The CDR3 covers 13 residues. Germline V gene sequence: CDR1 SGHRS, CDR2 YFSETQ. V lost 4 bases and J 9 bases, leaving 14 bases between the germline ends. This clone was observed a single time. This chain links TRBV5-1 with TRBJ2-1, with D maybe TRBD2 (5 bases). Specimen: peripheral blood. The sequence came from a woman aged 18-30 years with acute or convalescent COVID-19. The CDR3 loop reads CASSDGDSGEQFF. CDR3 nucleotides: TGCGCCAGCAGCGACGGGGATTCTGGTGAGCAGTTCTTC.